The rows below give T cell receptor beta chains drawn from one sample of a study of spatial heterogeneity in lung cancer. Using its own MiXCR run on the 5' RACE reads, TCRdb lists one record per CDR3 protein. The sample carries about 20,000 distinct CDR3 sequences, about a tenth recorded once. The specimen was PBMCs, collected at follow-up. Source of these receptors: a female donor with early-stage non-small cell lung cancer. The CDR3 runs from the conserved cysteine through the conserved F or W. The D gene is left open where the match is weak. A clone size is listed for some rows: how often the clone was seen (once, few, many), or a class if it is expanded.

d_gene	abundance	len	j_gene	v_gene	CDR3aa	CDR3nt
-	few	15	TRBJ2-7	TRBV21-1	CASSKRVTKRDEQYF	TGTGCCAGCAGCAAAAGGGTCACTAAGCGGGACGAGCAGTACTTC
TRBD1	many	15	TRBJ1-2	TRBV7-2	CASSSGTGTNYGYTF	TGTGCCAGCAGCTCCGGGACAGGGACAAACTATGGCTACACCTTC
-	many	14	TRBJ2-6	TRBV6-5	CASSRVSGANVLTF	TGTGCCAGCAGTAGGGTCTCTGGGGCCAACGTCCTGACTTTC
-	-	16	TRBJ2-3	TRBV18	CASSLQGTGSTDTQYF	TGTGCCAGCTCACTCCAGGGGACGGGTAGCACAGATACGCAGTATTTT
TRBD1	many	12	TRBJ2-7	TRBV7-9	CASSHQGQGPYF	TGTGCCAGCAGCCATCAGGGACAGGGTCCGTACTTC
-	many	15	TRBJ2-3	TRBV7-2	CASSLEAQGIDTQYF	TGTGCCAGCAGCTTAGAAGCCCAGGGTATAGATACGCAGTATTTT
TRBD1	-	14	TRBJ1-5	TRBV28	CASRFRGGNQPQHF	TGTGCCAGCAGATTCAGGGGGGGCAATCAGCCCCAGCATTTT
-	many	14	TRBJ1-1	TRBV28	CASSQPGSNTEAFF	TGTGCCAGCAGCCAACCCGGTTCGAACACTGAAGCTTTCTTT
-	many	16	TRBJ2-7	TRBV19	CASSLGRGDGVYEQYF	TGTGCCAGTAGTCTGGGAAGGGGAGACGGTGTATACGAGCAGTACTTC
-	-	15	TRBJ2-3	TRBV19	CASSIGVGASDTQYF	TGTGCCAGTAGTATAGGGGTCGGGGCTTCAGATACGCAGTATTTT
TRBD2	many	16	TRBJ2-1	TRBV19	CASSISRLAGRNEQFF	TGTGCCAGTAGTATCAGTCGACTAGCGGGGAGGAATGAGCAGTTCTTC
-	few	14	TRBJ1-2	TRBV5-1	CASSLVLSGQGYTF	TGCGCCAGCAGCTTGGTTCTGTCAGGACAAGGCTACACCTTC
TRBD2	-	19	TRBJ2-3	TRBV19	CASSPYPPGLAPSTDTQYF	TGTGCCAGTAGTCCATATCCCCCGGGACTAGCGCCCAGCACAGATACGCAGTATTTT
TRBD1	many	15	TRBJ1-6	TRBV4-3	CASSTKQGYNSPLHF	TGCGCCAGCAGCACAAAACAGGGGTATAATTCACCCCTCCACTTT
TRBD1	many	13	TRBJ2-2	TRBV6-2/TRBV6-3	CAGGQTTTGELFF	TGTGCCGGGGGACAGACTACCACCGGGGAGCTGTTTTTT
TRBD1	many	15	TRBJ1-1	TRBV20-1	CSARDRTGLGAEAFF	TGCAGTGCTAGAGACCGGACAGGGCTGGGCGCTGAAGCTTTCTTT
TRBD1	-	15	TRBJ1-5	TRBV6-2/TRBV6-3	CASSLGQGVSQPQHF	TGTGCCAGCAGCTTGGGACAGGGGGTCAGTCAGCCCCAGCATTTT
TRBD1	many	14	TRBJ2-2	TRBV7-7	CASRSGGNTGELFF	TGTGCTAGCAGGTCAGGGGGCAACACCGGGGAGCTGTTTTTT
TRBD1	many	16	TRBJ1-5	TRBV7-9	CASSLGQGAGGQPQHF	TGTGCCAGCAGCTTAGGTCAGGGGGCCGGAGGCCAGCCCCAGCATTTT
-	few	13	TRBJ1-4	TRBV20-1	CSASRPTGEKLFF	TGCAGTGCTAGCAGGCCCACAGGGGAAAAACTGTTTTTT
-	-	14	TRBJ2-3	TRBV24-1	CATSDPPLTDMQYF	TGTGCCACCAGTGACCCGCCACTCACAGATATGCAGTATTTT
-	many	11	TRBJ1-4	TRBV6-6	CASSHGKKLFF	TGTGCCAGCAGCCACGGGAAAAAACTGTTTTTT
-	many	11	TRBJ2-1	TRBV18	CASSPLEGQFF	TGTGCCAGCTCACCATTGGAAGGGCAGTTCTTC
-	many	15	TRBJ1-2	TRBV29-1	CSVEDWERRDYGYTF	TGCAGCGTTGAAGATTGGGAGAGGAGGGACTATGGCTACACCTTC
TRBD1	many	15	TRBJ1-5	TRBV12-3/TRBV12-4	CASSRTGTGNQPQHF	TGTGCCAGCAGTCGTACCGGGACAGGGAATCAGCCCCAGCATTTT
-	few	15	TRBJ1-5	TRBV20-1	CSARIPGIGNQPQHF	TGCAGTGCTAGAATTCCAGGGATCGGCAATCAGCCCCAGCATTTT
-	many	14	TRBJ1-4	TRBV12-3/TRBV12-4	CASSFRQSNEKLFF	TGTGCCAGCAGTTTTCGACAGAGCAATGAAAAACTGTTTTTT
-	many	11	TRBJ2-7	TRBV11-2	CASRDRSEQYF	TGTGCCAGCAGAGATAGGAGCGAGCAGTACTTC
-	many	14	TRBJ2-7	TRBV12-5	CASGLSAGSYEQYF	TGTGCTAGTGGTTTGTCGGCAGGGAGCTACGAGCAGTACTTC
-	many	13	TRBJ2-3	TRBV27	CASSAIQSDTQYF	TGTGCCAGCAGTGCAATTCAGTCAGATACGCAGTATTTT
TRBD1	once	13	TRBJ1-2	TRBV27	CAGSPRQGGGYTF	TGTGCCGGCAGTCCCCGACAGGGCGGGGGCTACACCTTC
-	many	13	TRBJ2-2	TRBV21-1	CASSTLETGELFF	TGTGCCAGCAGCACTCTGGAAACCGGGGAGCTGTTTTTT
-	many	13	TRBJ2-7	TRBV28	CASSFLAGYEQYF	TGTGCCAGCAGTTTTCTAGCCGGGTACGAGCAGTACTTC
TRBD1	many	16	TRBJ2-2	TRBV6-1	CASKKSDRVNTGELFF	TGTGCCAGCAAGAAGTCGGACAGGGTTAACACCGGGGAGCTGTTTTTT
-	many	13	TRBJ2-7	TRBV28	CASSSPPGVEQYF	TGTGCCAGCAGTTCCCCCCCGGGGGTCGAGCAGTACTTC
TRBD2	many	13	TRBJ2-7	TRBV20-1	CSPGTTYSYEQYF	TGCAGTCCGGGGACTACGTACTCCTACGAGCAGTACTTC
-	many	15	TRBJ2-3	TRBV5-1	CASSFSKTSTDTQYF	TGCGCCAGCAGCTTTTCCAAGACTAGCACAGATACGCAGTATTTT
TRBD1	medium-sized	16	TRBJ1-4	TRBV12-3/TRBV12-4	CASRQGLSLINEKLFF	TGTGCCAGCAGACAGGGGCTCTCCCTCATTAATGAAAAACTGTTTTTT
-	many	14	TRBJ1-1	TRBV12-3/TRBV12-4	CASSLRGARTEAFF	TGTGCCAGCAGTTTACGGGGGGCGCGAACTGAAGCTTTCTTT
TRBD1	many	15	TRBJ2-3	TRBV7-9	CASSSKTGPTDTQYF	TGTGCCAGCAGCTCCAAGACAGGGCCCACAGATACGCAGTATTTT
TRBD1	few	12	TRBJ1-2	TRBV20-1	CSAGRTGLGYTF	TGCAGTGCTGGAAGGACAGGGCTAGGCTACACCTTC
TRBD2	many	16	TRBJ2-7	TRBV7-6	CASSLGLAGGVGEQYF	TGTGCCAGCAGCTTAGGACTAGCGGGAGGAGTGGGGGAGCAGTACTTC
-	many	15	TRBJ2-1	TRBV11-1	CASSFRGYSYNEQFF	TGTGCCAGCAGCTTCCGAGGCTACTCCTACAATGAGCAGTTCTTC
-	many	12	TRBJ2-3	TRBV20-1	CSARGGTDTQYF	TGCAGTGCTAGGGGGGGAACAGATACGCAGTATTTT
-	once	11	TRBJ1-5	TRBV6-6	CASTPYQPQHF	TGTGCCAGCACCCCGTATCAGCCCCAGCATTTT
TRBD2	many	16	TRBJ2-5	TRBV20-1	CSAINTGTSMRETQYF	TGCAGTGCTATAAATACTGGGACTAGCATGCGAGAGACCCAGTACTTC
-	many	15	TRBJ2-2	TRBV10-3	CAISDPGLTAGELFF	TGTGCCATCAGTGATCCGGGACTGACCGCCGGGGAGCTGTTTTTT
TRBD1	many	15	TRBJ1-5	TRBV20-1	CSALQGASSNQPQHF	TGCAGTGCCTTACAGGGGGCGTCAAGCAATCAGCCCCAGCATTTT
TRBD2	few	14	TRBJ2-5	TRBV10-3	CAISDPSGWETQYF	TGTGCCATCAGTGACCCTAGCGGGTGGGAGACCCAGTACTTC
TRBD2	many	18	TRBJ2-7	TRBV12-5	CASGFATTSGGHYYEQYF	TGTGCTAGTGGTTTTGCCACGACTAGCGGGGGCCATTACTACGAGCAGTACTTC
-	many	14	TRBJ1-6	TRBV28	CASTPSGGRSPLHF	TGTGCCAGCACCCCATCCGGGGGGCGTTCACCCCTCCACTTT
TRBD1	few	15	TRBJ1-1	TRBV6-5	CASSAPGQGYTEAFF	TGTGCCAGCAGTGCCCCGGGACAGGGGTACACTGAAGCTTTCTTT
-	medium-sized	14	TRBJ2-5	TRBV6-5	CASSFQGRLETQYF	TGTGCCAGCAGTTTCCAGGGACGGTTAGAGACCCAGTACTTC
-	few	15	TRBJ1-1	TRBV6-5	CASSYRGFSGTEAFF	TGTGCCAGCAGTTACAGGGGTTTTTCGGGCACTGAAGCTTTCTTT
-	-	13	TRBJ1-5	TRBV30	CAWSVSRDQPQHF	TGTGCCTGGAGTGTAAGCCGGGATCAGCCCCAGCATTTT
-	few	13	TRBJ2-7	TRBV19	CASSIGRSYEQYF	TGTGCCAGTAGTATTGGACGGTCCTACGAGCAGTACTTC
TRBD1	-	13	TRBJ1-1	TRBV4-2	CASSPGQSAEAFF	TGTGCCAGCAGCCCGGGACAGAGTGCTGAAGCTTTCTTT